Each of the 17 T cell receptor beta chains below was sequenced from the same sample in a study of tumor-infiltrating lymphocytes in primary liver carcinoma. The researchers obtained blood RNA from unsorted whole blood and also extracted germline DNA. TCR beta cDNA came from about 450 ng total RNA, primed with a constant-region primer. Construction of TCR beta libraries relied on three successive nested multiplex PCR rounds employing slightly modified ARM-PCR. The opening two PCR rounds, roughly 11 cycles each, paired TRBV1-TRBV30 forward primers with a C-beta reverse primer. One entry per CDR3 protein, called by TCRdb with MiXCR from the multiplex PCR reads. The data contain 190,000 or so distinct CDR3 sequences, around 60% of them singletons. Sequences were obtained from peripheral blood. The receptors come from a woman in her sixties with primary liver carcinoma and hepatitis B virus infection.

In its sample, this clonotype was seen many times. The chain links TRBV6-5 to TRBJ2-3; 7 positions match TRBD2. The germline V gene encodes CDR1 MNHEY and CDR2 SVGAGI. The CDR3 loop spans 15 amino acids. The trim removed 6 bases at V and 0 bases at J, leaving 6 bases unmatched. The CDR3 sequence: CASSQSGISTDTQYF. CDR3 nucleotides: TGTGCCAGCAGCCAGAGCGGGATTAGCACAGATACGCAGTATTTT.

CDR3 residues: CASSLGGAADTGDLFF. The DNA of the CDR3 is TGTGCCAGCAGCTTAGGAGGGGCTGCGGACACCGGGGACCTTTTTTTT. The genes are TRBV11-2 and TRBJ2-2; possibly TRBD1 or TRBD2 for D (5 bases each). Germline CDR1 and CDR2: SGHAT and FQNNGV. V was trimmed by 1 base and J by 17 bases, leaving 26 bases between them. The CDR3 sequence is 16 residues long.

To note about this clonotype: Since no conserved phenylalanine or tryptophan closes the CDR3, a read error is the likely cause. The chain recombines TRBV11-2 with TRBJ1-6; D is undetermined. This CDR3 has 13 amino acids. Germline CDR1 reads SGHAT; CDR2 reads FQNNGV. CDR3 sequence (DNA): TGTGCCAGCAGCTTAGAGTCGGGTTCACTCCTCCACTCT. Translating it yields CASSLESGSLLHS.

This clonotype appeared many times. CDR3 nucleotides: TGTGCCAGCAGCCCTGATTCGGCTTTTGGCACAGATACGCAGTATTTT. This translates into CASSPDSAFGTDTQYF. The chain is built from TRBV7-8 and TRBJ2-3; no reliable D call. Trimming shortened V by 5 bases and J by 1 base, and 16 bases separated the two germline ends. Germline V CDR1 and CDR2: SGHVS, FQNEAQ. CDR3 length: 16 amino acids.

As to this clonotype: A much larger clone differs from this one at a single base, so this may be a read error. The chain joins TRBV6-1 to TRBJ1-5; D possibly corresponds to TRBD1 (6 bases). Trimming pared 3 bases from V and 0 bases from J, leaving 15 bases between. CDR1 is MNHNS and CDR2 is SASEGT in the germline V gene. The CDR3 is made up of 17 amino acids. The CDR3 reads CASSEEGGDRSNQPQHF. Written as DNA, the CDR3 is TGTGCCAGCAGTGAGGAGGGGGGCGACCGTAGCAATCAGCCCCAGCATTTT.

Of note for this clonotype: One end of the junction fails to match germline, which may point to a read error. The genes are TRBV28 and TRBJ2-1, with D perhaps matching TRBD2 (6 bases). The CDR3 totals 15 residues. Germline V lookup: CDR1 MDHEN, CDR2 SYDVKM. The CDR3 loop reads CVSIIGGTINNEQFF. CDR3 sequence (DNA): TGTGTCAGCATCATAGGCGGGACCATTAACAATGAGCAGTTCTTC.

The V gene is TRBV24-1, the J gene TRBJ2-7; possible D gene TRBD1, 6 bases. The length of the CDR3 is 11 residues. Trimming removed 6 bases from V and 4 bases from J, with 6 bases in between. Per germline, CDR1 KGHDR and CDR2 SFDVKD. CDR3 residues: CATSRGYEQYF. The CDR3 DNA is TGTGCCACCAGTAGGGGGTACGAGCAGTACTTC.

Regarding this clonotype: A much larger clone differs from this one at a single base, so this may be a read error. The rearrangement uses TRBV6-1 and TRBJ2-1, with 13 bases lining up with TRBD2. The germline CDR1 and CDR2 sequences are MNHNS and SASEGT. The CDR3 extends over 17 amino acids. This CDR3 reads CASSEGLGGTSGEWLLF. As DNA, the CDR3 is TGTGCCAGCAGTGAAGGATTAGGAGGGACTAGCGGGGAGTGGTTGCTCTTC.

As for this clonotype: At one boundary the junction diverges from the germline segment, which might be a read error. The chain has TRBV29-1 and TRBJ2-1; no clear D gene. Germline V gene data show CDR1 as SQVTM and CDR2 as ANQGSEA. This CDR3 is 15 amino acids long. The CDR3 reads CSVGGGRSSYDEQFF. DNA of the CDR3: TGCAGCGTTGGTGGTGGCAGGAGCTCCTACGATGAGCAGTTCTTC.

A remark on this clonotype: It may be a read error: a sequence one base away is much more abundant. V gene TRBV6-5 combines with J gene TRBJ2-5; TRBD2 matches at 12 bases. V gave up 7 bases and J gave up 5 bases; unmatched junction bases: 11. The germline gives CDR1 MNHEY, CDR2 SVGAGI. The length of the CDR3 is 16 residues. CDR3 protein: CASNQPSGRAGETQYF. CDR3 sequence (DNA): TGTGCCAGCAACCAACCTAGCGGGAGGGCCGGGGAGACCCAGTACTTC.

This clonotype was observed a handful of times. V is TRBV7-9 and J is TRBJ1-5; D is perhaps TRBD1 (5 bases). CDR1 is SEHNR, CDR2 FQNEAQ, per germline (reference sequence). Between the trimmed V and J ends, which lost 4 bases and 2 bases, there was a span of 12 bases. The CDR3 has 15 residues. The CDR3 sequence is CASSSVGEGNQPQHF. CDR3 coding DNA: TGTGCCAGCAGCTCCGTGGGGGAGGGCAATCAGCCCCAGCATTTT. The full variable domain, completed using reference TRBV7-9 and TRBJ1-5, is DTGVSQNPRHKITKRGQNVTFRCDPISEHNRLYWYRQTLGQGPEFLTYFQNEAQLEKSRLLSDRFSAERPKGSFSTLEIQRTEQGDSAMYLCASSSVGEGNQPQHFGDGTRLSIL.

Concerning this clonotype: Mismatch with germline at one junction end may stem from a read error. The rearrangement uses TRBV11-3 and TRBJ2-2; tentatively, D is TRBD2 (5 bases). Germline loops: CDR1 SGHNT, CDR2 YENEEA. CDR3 length equals 14 residues. Here the CDR3 DNA reads TGTGCCAGCAGCTCACACAAGAACACCGGGGAGATGTTTTTT. Translation gives CASSSHKNTGEMFF.

This clonotype was recorded at least ten times. The chain is built from TRBV12-3 or TRBV12-4 and TRBJ2-1; TRBD1 or TRBD2 may be the D gene (7 bases each). The CDR3 runs 15 residues. V dropped 6 bases and J dropped 7 bases, with 19 bases sitting between them. The DNA of the CDR3 is TGTGCCAGCAGGCGTGGCAGGGGGGGTTCAAATGAGCAGTTCTTC. Amino acid sequence: CASRRGRGGSNEQFF.

This clonotype was recorded at least ten times. This sequence joins TRBV12-3 or TRBV12-4 and TRBJ2-7, with D possibly being TRBD1 (6 bases). The CDR3 has 13 amino acids. The germline V and J ends were trimmed by 3 bases and 6 bases, with 12 bases remaining between them. CDR3 sequence: CASSFYGDTEQYF. DNA for the CDR3: TGTGCCAGCAGTTTTTATGGGGACACCGAGCAGTACTTC.

For this clonotype: Without the conserved terminal phenylalanine or tryptophan, this CDR3 likely stems from a read error. The chain has TRBV11-2 and TRBJ2-2; D ambiguous. This CDR3 spans 14 amino acids. Trimming pared 3 bases from V and 3 bases from J, leaving 8 bases between. CDR1 is SGHAT and CDR2 is FQNNGV in the germline V gene. The CDR3 DNA is TGTGCCAGCAGCTTTACTGGCTACACCGGGGAGCTGTTTCTT. The encoded protein is CASSFTGYTGELFL.

This clonotype was counted many times. The chain combines TRBV6-5 with TRBJ1-4, with 7 bases that match TRBD1. Looked up from germline, CDR1 is MNHEY and CDR2 is SVGAGI. V shed 5 bases, J shed 11 bases, and the junction held 8 bases outside the gene matches. The CDR3 runs 13 residues. The CDR3 reads CASSDTPGGKLFF. CDR3 bases: TGTGCCAGCAGTGACACCCCAGGGGGGAAACTGTTTTTT.

This clonotype was counted between two and nine times. The CDR3 DNA reads TGTGCCTGGAGTGTCAGCGGGAAATACAATGAGCAGTTCTTC. This translates into CAWSVSGKYNEQFF. The rearrangement uses TRBV30 and TRBJ2-1; TRBD2 matches 7 bases. This CDR3 spans 14 amino acids. The V gene's germline CDR1 is GTSNPN and CDR2 SVGIG (reference sequence). V gave up 0 bases and J gave up 4 bases; unmatched junction bases: 3.